One and the same sample provided the 22 T cell receptor beta chains below, sequenced in a study of blood T cell repertoires in COVID-19. Data came from immunoSEQ multiplex PCR; TCRdb stores just in-frame clones and leaves some out. The sample contains about 310,000 clones, approximately 91% of which appear only once. Sequenced sample: PBMCs or T cells enriched from blood (not recorded which). The origin of the receptors is a woman aged 35 to 49 who had recovered from COVID-19.

The V and J genes are TRBV6-5 and TRBJ1-4, with 7 nucleotides matching TRBD1. The CDR3 has 15 residues. Germline CDR1 MNHEY, CDR2 SVGAGI. V lost 7 bases and J lost 4; bases outside the gene matches: 9. CDR3 loop: CASTLEGQVNEKLFF. The CDR3 nucleotides read TGTGCCAGCACCCTGGAAGGACAGGTTAATGAAAAACTGTTTTTT.

This chain links TRBV7-2 with TRBJ2-7, with D maybe TRBD1 (6 bases). This CDR3 spans 16 amino acids. V lost 2 bases, J lost 3 bases, and 17 bases lay in between. From germline, CDR1 is SGHTA and CDR2 FQGNSA. As DNA, the CDR3 is TGTGCCAGCAGCTTATCTTCCGGGACAAAGGGCTACGAGCAGTACTTC. Amino acid sequence: CASSLSSGTKGYEQYF.

This clone was observed a single time. The rearrangement joins TRBV9 to TRBJ2-7, with 7 bases that match TRBD1. With V trimmed by 0 bases and J by 6 bases, 9 bases remained unmatched. In germline, CDR1 is SGDLS, CDR2 YYNGEE. The CDR3 covers 15 residues. CDR3 in DNA: TGTGCCAGCAGCGTAGATGACAGGGCGGGTTCCGAGCAGTACTTC. This codes for CASSVDDRAGSEQYF.

The chain has TRBV19 and TRBJ2-1; maybe TRBD1 (5 bases). The CDR3 loop spans 15 amino acids. V gave up 9 bases and J gave up 4 bases, with 19 bases separating them. Germline CDR1 is LNHDA and CDR2 is SQIVND (reference sequence). The CDR3 sequence: CASRQTPIPYNEQFF. CDR3 nucleotides: TGTGCCAGCAGACAGACACCTATCCCATACAATGAGCAGTTCTTC.

The V gene is TRBV10-3, the J gene TRBJ1-2; 8 bases match TRBD1. This CDR3 comprises 13 residues. Germline lookup yields CDR1 ENHRY and CDR2 SYGVKD. Trimming at V came to 6 bases and at J to 8 bases, leaving 8 bases not matched to a gene. The CDR3 spells CAISEDRVTGYTF. The CDR3 DNA reads TGTGCCATCAGCGAGGACAGGGTGACGGGCTACACCTTC.

The genes are TRBV19 and TRBJ2-2, with no clear D. Trimming took off 6 bases at V and 4 bases at J, with 9 bases between the two ends. The CDR3 runs to 13 residues. CDR1 LNHDA and CDR2 SQIVND come from the germline V gene (reference sequence). The chain's CDR3 is CASRAPGTGELFF. CDR3 in DNA: TGTGCCAGTAGAGCCCCGGGCACCGGGGAGCTGTTTTTT.

The V and J genes are TRBV24-1 and TRBJ1-1, with TRBD1 as a possible D gene (5 bases). Germline CDR1 KGHDR, CDR2 SFDVKD. The CDR3 length is 15 residues. The germline V and J ends were trimmed by 3 bases and 3 bases, with 13 bases remaining between them. CDR3 residues: CATSDPGTPDTEAFF. DNA for the CDR3: TGTGCCACCAGTGATCCAGGGACTCCCGACACTGAAGCTTTCTTT.

The CDR3 bases are TGTGCCAGCAGCCAAAGAGAATACACCGGGGAGCTGTTTTTT. This codes for CASSQREYTGELFF. The chain recombines TRBV7-2 with TRBJ2-2; D is unresolved. The germline gives CDR1 SGHTA, CDR2 FQGNSA. This CDR3 spans 14 amino acids. Trimming stripped 5 bases from V and 3 bases from J, with 10 bases between.

The chain couples TRBV7-2 to TRBJ1-5; TRBD1 agrees at 9 bases. The ends lost 3 bases at V and 5 bases at J; junction bases unmatched: 5. The CDR3 consists of 15 residues. Germline V lookup: CDR1 SGHTA, CDR2 FQGNSA. The CDR3 protein is CASSFKTGGYQPQHF. Here the CDR3 DNA reads TGTGCCAGCAGCTTCAAGACAGGGGGGTATCAGCCCCAGCATTTT.

The CDR3 loop is CAWSDRAVSYEQYF. The DNA of the CDR3 is TGTGCCTGGTCTGACAGGGCGGTGTCCTACGAGCAGTACTTC. J is TRBJ2-7 and V is TRBV30, with 7 positions matching TRBD1. Germline CDR1 is GTSNPN and CDR2 is SVGIG (reference sequence). The trim removed 5 bases at V and 1 base at J, leaving 8 bases unmatched. The CDR3 runs 14 residues.

This sequence joins TRBV7-9 and TRBJ1-2, with 7 positions matching TRBD1. Losses at the gene ends were 5 bases for V and 5 bases for J; bases not matched to a gene: 11. Germline V gene lookup returns CDR1 SEHNR and CDR2 FQNEAQ (reference sequence). The CDR3 is 15 residues long. CDR3 region: CASSLTLGQSYGYTF. The DNA for the CDR3 is TGTGCCAGCAGCCTAACTTTGGGACAGTCGTATGGCTACACCTTC. The full variable domain, in which reference TRBV7-9 and TRBJ1-2 provide the parts outside the CDR3, is DTGVSQNPRHKITKRGQNVTFRCDPISEHNRLYWYRQTLGQGPEFLTYFQNEAQLEKSRLLSDRFSAERPKGSFSTLEIQRTEQGDSAMYLCASSLTLGQSYGYTFGSGTRLTVV.

The chain recombines TRBV24-1 with TRBJ2-5, with D perhaps matching TRBD2 (5 bases). The length of the CDR3 is 14 residues. From germline, CDR1 is KGHDR and CDR2 SFDVKD. The V end lost 1 base, the J end lost 5 bases, and 10 bases lay between the germline ends. This chain's CDR3 is CATSDFASRETQYF. In nucleotides, the CDR3 is TGTGCCACCAGTGATTTCGCTAGCAGGGAGACCCAGTACTTC.

The genes are TRBV12-5 and TRBJ1-2; TRBD1 might be the D (6 bases). CDR1 and CDR2 from the germline V gene are LGHNT and FRNRAP. Trimming took 5 bases from V and 4 from J, leaving 14 bases between them. There are 14 residues in the CDR3. CDR3 sequence: CASGVTGTIYGYTF. In DNA form, the CDR3 reads TGTGCTAGTGGTGTCACCGGGACAATCTATGGCTACACCTTC. The full variable domain, with the rest looked up from reference TRBV12-5 and TRBJ1-2, is DARVTQTPRHKVTEMGQEVTMRCQPILGHNTVFWYRQTMMQGLELLAYFRNRAPLDDSGMPKDRFSAEMPDATLATLKIQPSEPRDSAVYFCASGVTGTIYGYTFGSGTRLTVV.

The chain uses TRBV4-1 and TRBJ2-1, with TRBD1 identical over 9 bases. V lost 0 bases to trimming and J lost 6 bases; unmatched junction nucleotides: 3. CDR3 size: 15 residues. Germline V gene data show CDR1 as MGHRA and CDR2 as YSYEKL. CDR3 nucleotides: TGCGCCAGCAGCCAAGACGGGACAGGGCCCAATGAGCAGTTCTTC. Its protein is CASSQDGTGPNEQFF.

The J gene is TRBJ1-3, the V gene TRBV18, with a weak D call TRBD1 (5 bases). This CDR3 comprises 14 residues. In germline, CDR1 is KGHSH, CDR2 LQKENI. V was cut by 2 bases and J by 3 bases, with 8 bases left in between. In nucleotides, the CDR3 is TGTGCCAGCTCACCATCGGGGGTTGGAAACACCATATATTTT. This codes for CASSPSGVGNTIYF.

The table lists this clone with a count of one. CDR3 in DNA: TGTGCCAGCAGCTTACAGGAATTCTATGGCTACACCTTC. Translating gives CASSLQEFYGYTF. The V gene is TRBV7-9, the J gene TRBJ1-2; D ambiguous. In germline, CDR1 is SEHNR, CDR2 FQNEAQ (reference sequence). The germline V and J ends were trimmed by 2 bases and 4 bases, with 8 bases remaining between them. The CDR3 spans 13 residues.

The chain uses TRBV1 and TRBJ2-1; the table's D call TRBD2 went unverified against the DNA. TRBV1 is a pseudogene segment. The CDR3 totals 17 residues. CDR3 nucleotides: TGCACCAGCCCCGTGGCCGGCGGGGTGAGCTCCTACAATGAGCAGTTCTTC. Its protein product is CTSPVAGGVSSYNEQFF.

The V gene is TRBV29-1, the J gene TRBJ2-3, with 7 bases matching TRBD1. CDR1 is SQVTM and CDR2 is ANQGSEA in the germline V gene. Germline trimming cut 6 bases from V and 5 bases from J; bases unmatched to any gene: 17. CDR3 length equals 16 residues. CDR3 sequence: CSVVDRVLSTGDTQYF. CDR3 sequence (DNA): TGCAGCGTCGTTGACAGGGTACTCTCTACAGGAGATACGCAGTATTTT.

This clone was seen only once. The chain links TRBV7-2 to TRBJ2-4; a weak D match, TRBD2 (6 bases). V was clipped by 5 bases and J by 7 bases, with 15 bases between them. The CDR3 has 14 amino acids. In germline, CDR1 is SGHTA, CDR2 FQGNSA. CDR3 in amino acids: CASSTGTAGNIQYF. The CDR3 region has the DNA TGTGCCAGCAGCACTGGGACGGCGGGGAACATTCAGTACTTC. Supplemented by reference TRBV7-2 and TRBJ2-4, the full variable domain reads GAGVSQSPSNKVTEKGKDVELRCDPISGHTALYWYRQSLGQGLEFLIYFQGNSAPDKSGLPSDRFSAERTGGSVSTLTIQRTQQEDSAVYLCASSTGTAGNIQYFGAGTRLSVL.

The chain uses TRBV7-9 and TRBJ2-2, with D possibly being TRBD2 (6 bases). CDR1 is SEHNR, CDR2 FQNEAQ, per germline (reference sequence). The CDR3 contains 15 residues. Trimming pared 0 bases from V and 1 base from J, leaving 6 bases between. In DNA form, the CDR3 reads TGTGCCAGCAGCTTAGCCGGGGGGAACACCGGGGAGCTGTTTTTT. Its protein is CASSLAGGNTGELFF. Using reference TRBV7-9 and TRBJ2-2 for the parts outside the CDR3, the full variable domain is DTGVSQNPRHKITKRGQNVTFRCDPISEHNRLYWYRQTLGQGPEFLTYFQNEAQLEKSRLLSDRFSAERPKGSFSTLEIQRTEQGDSAMYLCASSLAGGNTGELFFGEGSRLTVL.

The table lists this clone with a few counts. This chain uses TRBV4-3 with TRBJ2-7; possible D gene TRBD1, 6 bases. The CDR3 length is 16 residues. Trimming pared 2 bases from V and 0 bases from J, leaving 14 bases between. The germline V gene encodes CDR1 LGHNA and CDR2 YSLEER. The CDR3 sequence: CASSQSVMGHSYEQYF. CDR3 DNA: TGCGCCAGCAGCCAAAGTGTTATGGGACACTCCTACGAGCAGTACTTC.

The V and J genes are TRBV7-2 and TRBJ1-5, with D hard to call. Germline assignment: CDR1 SGHTA and CDR2 FQGNSA. The ends were cut back, 2 bases at V and 9 bases at J, with 17 bases in the middle. The CDR3 sequence is 15 residues long. For the CDR3, the DNA is TGTGCCAGCAGCTTAAAGGAAGAGGGAGCCTCGCCCCAGCATTTT. Encoded protein: CASSLKEEGASPQHF.